The present entry profiles one T cell receptor (beta chain) with its context. The data are from a study of blood T cell repertoires in COVID-19. Study-wide background: The origin of the acute and convalescent COVID-19 samples was the United States, Italy and Spain. The cDNA or gDNA used as material had been derived from T cells, B-cell-depleted T cells, or PBMCs.

In the original workflow: Reference gene primer amplification yielded estimated nucleated cell counts. Sequencing used immunoSEQ multiplex PCR; TCRdb keeps in-frame clones, though not all of them. Clonal size and the V and J genes are those of that table, whereas D and trimming came from the DNA. The profile shows roughly 220,000 clones, around 84% of them singletons. The TCR sequence derives from a woman aged 40-49 years who had recovered from COVID-19. The sample comprised peripheral blood.

The CDR3 coding sequence is TGTGCCAGTAGTATGTTTGACAGGGTCACTGAAGCTTTCTTT. Its protein is CASSMFDRVTEAFF. The chain carries TRBV19 and TRBJ1-1, with 7 bases that match TRBD1. Trimming at V came to 3 bases and at J to 4 bases, leaving 5 bases not matched to a gene. The CDR3 sequence is 14 residues long. Germline CDR1 reads LNHDA; CDR2 reads SQIVND (reference sequence). The full variable domain, completed using reference TRBV19 and TRBJ1-1, is DGGITQSPKYLFRKEGQNVTLSCEQNLNHDAMYWYRQDPGQGLRLIYYSQIVNDFQKGDIAEGYSVSREKKESFPLTVTSAQKNPTAFYLCASSMFDRVTEAFFGQGTRLTVV.